The 20 T cell receptor beta chains listed next were all sequenced from one sample in a study of blood T cell repertoires in COVID-19. Measured with immunoSEQ multiplex PCR; TCRdb has only the in-frame clones, and not every one. The table has 300,000 to 450,000 clones, 89% seen once. Source material: peripheral blood. The origin of the receptors is a woman in her twenties or thirties with COVID-19, enrolled during active disease.

This clone was observed a few times. The CDR3 protein is CASSAKGALNYGYTF. CDR3 DNA: TGTGCCAGCAGCGCAAAGGGGGCGTTGAACTATGGCTACACCTTC. The J gene is TRBJ1-2, the V gene TRBV9; TRBD1 matches 7 bases. This CDR3 contains 15 residues. CDR1 is SGDLS, CDR2 YYNGEE, per germline. Losses at the gene ends were 3 bases for V and 2 bases for J; bases not matched to a gene: 7.

The chain combines TRBV7-2 with TRBJ1-5, with D perhaps TRBD1 (6 bases). With 1 base removed from V and 4 bases from J, the gap between germline ends came to 14 bases. Germline CDR1 and CDR2: SGHTA and FQGNSA. The CDR3 length is 16 residues. This CDR3 reads CASSLDSGGTNQPQHF. The CDR3 coding sequence is TGTGCCAGCAGCTTAGATAGCGGGGGCACGAATCAGCCCCAGCATTTT.

The V and J genes are TRBV5-1 and TRBJ2-1; TRBD1 aligns across 9 bases. CDR3 length: 14 amino acids. Germline-derived CDR1 and CDR2 are SGHRS and YFSETQ. J gave up 8 bases and V 3 bases, and 6 bases lay outside the gene matches. The CDR3 sequence is CASSWGDRAHEQFF. DNA of the CDR3: TGCGCCAGCAGCTGGGGGGACAGGGCCCATGAGCAGTTCTTC.

The chain couples TRBV6-2 or TRBV6-3 to TRBJ2-7; TRBD2 matches 9 bases. The CDR3 totals 15 residues. J was trimmed by 5 bases and V by 5 bases; bases with no gene match: 10. Germline loops: CDR1 MNHEY, CDR2 SVGEGT. In nucleotides, the CDR3 is TGTGCCAGCAGTAACCCCTTCGGACTAGCGAACGAGCAGTACGTC. Amino acid sequence: CASSNPFGLANEQYV.

The gene calls are TRBV3-1 (or the pseudogene TRBV3-2) and TRBJ2-2; 8 positions match TRBD1. Germline CDR1 LGHDT, CDR2 YNNKEL (reference sequence). The CDR3 consists of 14 residues. V shed 4 bases, J shed 7 bases, and the junction held 5 bases outside the gene matches. The CDR3 region is CASSRSGTGGELFF. For the CDR3, the DNA is TGTGCCAGCAGCCGCTCAGGGACAGGCGGGGAGCTGTTTTTT.

This chain uses TRBV7-6 with TRBJ2-7; no reliable D call. The CDR3 has 13 residues. V lost 6 bases, J lost 0 bases, and 9 bases lay in between. Germline V gene lookup returns CDR1 SGHVS and CDR2 FNYEAQ. The CDR3 here is CASSRGSSYEQYV. The CDR3 coding sequence is TGTGCCAGCAGTCGAGGCAGCTCCTACGAGCAGTACGTC.

A single count supports this clone. The V call is TRBV2, the J call TRBJ1-2; 8 bases match TRBD1. The CDR3 is 19 residues long. V was clipped by 2 bases and J by 3 bases; unmatched bases: 17. Germline V lookup: CDR1 SNHLY, CDR2 FYNNEI. The CDR3 nucleotides are TGTGCCAGCAGTGAAAGGGGAACTGATCCTCGGGACAGGTACTATGGCTACACCTTC. This sequence encodes CASSERGTDPRDRYYGYTF.

This rearrangement joins TRBV6-2 or TRBV6-3 to TRBJ2-2, with 7 bases aligning to TRBD2. Germline V gene sequence: CDR1 MNHEY, CDR2 SVGEGT. CDR3 length: 18 residues. Germline trimming cut 4 bases from V and 3 bases from J; bases unmatched to any gene: 14. Here the CDR3 DNA reads TGTGCCAGCAGTTTAGGACGGAGCCTTCGGGGGGACACCGGGGAGCTGTTTTTT. Translation gives CASSLGRSLRGDTGELFF.

The V and J genes are TRBV18 and TRBJ1-2; TRBD1 aligns across 10 bases. The germline V gene has CDR1 KGHSH and CDR2 LQKENI. The J segment lost 6 bases and the V segment lost 8 bases, leaving 9 bases of the junction unmatched. This CDR3 region has 14 residues. The CDR3 spells CASQLTGGADGYTF. The CDR3 DNA follows: TGTGCCAGCCAACTGACAGGGGGCGCAGATGGCTACACCTTC.

J is TRBJ2-1 and V is TRBV7-9; 7 bases line up with TRBD1. CDR1 is SEHNR, CDR2 FQNEAQ, per germline (reference sequence). The CDR3 is 12 amino acids. J gave up 7 bases and V 5 bases, and 2 bases lay outside the gene matches. The CDR3 DNA sequence: TGTGCCAGCAGCCCAGGGGGAAATGAGCAGTTCTTC. Its protein product is CASSPGGNEQFF.

J is TRBJ2-5 and V is TRBV7-2; TRBD2 might be the D (6 bases). V was cut by 5 bases and J by 2 bases, with 15 bases left in between. CDR3 length: 15 residues. Germline V lookup: CDR1 SGHTA, CDR2 FQGNSA. The DNA of the CDR3 is TGTGCCAGCAGCCTCCAAGCGGGTGTGCAAGAGACCCAGTACTTC. Protein sequence: CASSLQAGVQETQYF.

The chain couples TRBV7-2 to TRBJ2-3; D uncertain. The length of the CDR3 is 15 residues. The V gene's germline CDR1 is SGHTA and CDR2 FQGNSA. With 5 bases removed from V and 5 bases from J, the gap between germline ends came to 17 bases. This chain's CDR3 is CASSPRVRSGDTQYF. As DNA, the CDR3 is TGTGCCAGCAGCCCCCGCGTTAGGAGTGGAGATACGCAGTATTTT.

V usage is TRBV4-1 and J usage is TRBJ1-2; TRBD1 agrees at 7 bases. The CDR3 length is 16 residues. Per germline, CDR1 MGHRA and CDR2 YSYEKL. V lost 0 bases, J lost 2 bases, and 6 bases stayed unmatched. CDR3 nucleotides: TGCGCCAGCAGCCAAGATAACGCAGGGGGAAACTATGGCTACACCTTC. Protein product: CASSQDNAGGNYGYTF.

The CDR3, as DNA: TGTGCTAGTGGTTTATCCAGCGGGGCTACTTACACAGATACGCAGTATTTT. The encoded protein is CASGLSSGATYTDTQYF. The chain is built from TRBV12-5 and TRBJ2-3, with 7 bases fitting TRBD2. The germline V gene has CDR1 LGHNT and CDR2 FRNRAP. The CDR3 extends over 17 amino acids. V lost 3 bases to trimming and J lost 2 bases; unmatched junction nucleotides: 11.

The rearrangement links TRBV11-2 to TRBJ1-2, with 7 bases matching TRBD1. The junction had 6 bases not matched to a gene; V was cut back by 4 bases and J by 1 base. The CDR3 covers 15 residues. Looked up from germline, CDR1 is SGHAT and CDR2 is FQNNGV. CDR3 loop: CASSSLGTVNYGYTF. Here the CDR3 DNA reads TGTGCCAGCAGCTCACTAGGGACAGTTAACTATGGCTACACCTTC.

This clone was observed once. The chain couples TRBV4-3 to TRBJ2-1; 15 positions match TRBD2. Losses at the gene ends were 0 bases for V and 10 bases for J; bases not matched to a gene: 4. Per the germline V gene, CDR1 is LGHNA and CDR2 is YSLEER. CDR3 length: 16 amino acids. CDR3 loop: CASSQEGTSGRWEQFF. For the CDR3, the DNA is TGCGCCAGCAGCCAAGAAGGGACTAGCGGGAGGTGGGAGCAGTTCTTC.

The gene calls are TRBV7-2 and TRBJ2-3; 10 nucleotides line up with TRBD2. The junction had 6 bases not matched to a gene; V was cut back by 3 bases and J by 6 bases. The V gene's germline CDR1 is SGHTA and CDR2 FQGNSA. The CDR3 totals 15 residues. The CDR3 reads CASSFSGGISDTQYF. DNA of the CDR3: TGTGCCAGCAGCTTTAGCGGGGGGATTTCGGATACGCAGTATTTT. The entire variable domain, with the rest obtained from reference TRBV7-2 and TRBJ2-3, is as follows: GAGVSQSPSNKVTEKGKDVELRCDPISGHTALYWYRQSLGQGLEFLIYFQGNSAPDKSGLPSDRFSAERTGGSVSTLTIQRTQQEDSAVYLCASSFSGGISDTQYFGPGTRLTVL.

In this sample, this clone turned up once. The chain joins TRBV19 to TRBJ2-1; TRBD1 matches 12 bases. V lost 8 bases to trimming and J lost 7 bases; unmatched junction nucleotides: 12. The length of the CDR3 is 16 residues. Germline lookup yields CDR1 LNHDA and CDR2 SQIVND (reference sequence). The CDR3 DNA follows: TGTGCCAGTTTGATGAAGCTGGGACAGGGGGCGAATGAGCAGTTCTTC. Residues: CASLMKLGQGANEQFF.

This clone has a single count. The rearrangement links TRBV5-1 to TRBJ2-7; TRBD1 aligns across 7 bases. The CDR3 is made up of 15 amino acids. Germline values: CDR1 SGHRS, CDR2 YFSETQ. After removal of 2 bases from V and 2 bases from J, the junction contained 7 bases not matched to a gene. The CDR3 reads CASSFRQGAAYEQYF. For the CDR3, the DNA is TGCGCCAGCAGCTTCCGACAGGGAGCGGCCTACGAGCAGTACTTC.

A few counts support this clone. This chain joins TRBV25-1 and TRBJ1-5, with D unclear. The V and J ends lost 8 bases and 4 bases respectively, with 12 bases between them. The length of the CDR3 is 13 residues. The germline gives CDR1 MGHDK, CDR2 SYGVNS. The CDR3 nucleotides are TGTGCCAGCGTCGATTTGGCTAATCAGCCCCAGCATTTT. Its protein product is CASVDLANQPQHF.